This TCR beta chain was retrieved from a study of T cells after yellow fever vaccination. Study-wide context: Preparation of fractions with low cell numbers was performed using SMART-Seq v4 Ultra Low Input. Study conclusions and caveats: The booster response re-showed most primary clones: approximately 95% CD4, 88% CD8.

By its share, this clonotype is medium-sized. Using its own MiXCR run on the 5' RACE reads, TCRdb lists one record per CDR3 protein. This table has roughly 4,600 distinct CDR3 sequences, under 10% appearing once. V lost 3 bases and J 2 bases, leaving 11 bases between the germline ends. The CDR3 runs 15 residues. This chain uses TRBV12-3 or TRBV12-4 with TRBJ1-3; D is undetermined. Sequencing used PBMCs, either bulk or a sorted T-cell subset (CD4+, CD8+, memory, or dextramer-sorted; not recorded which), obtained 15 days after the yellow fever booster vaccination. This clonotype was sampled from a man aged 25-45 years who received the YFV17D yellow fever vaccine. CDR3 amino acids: CASSFLRAAGNTIYF. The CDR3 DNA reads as TGTGCCAGCAGTTTTTTAAGGGCAGCTGGAAACACCATATATTTT.